The clone carrying this T cell receptor beta chain appeared a few times. Its matching antigen is unknown. The time point: persistent/refractory GD, antithyroid drugs over 5 years with positive TRAb. Making the TCR library involved RNA that had been extracted from PBMCs. As collected, the peripheral blood samples measured 7 to 9.5 milliliters each and went into EDTA tubes. V was trimmed by 3 bases and J by 6 bases, leaving 15 bases between them. This CDR3 is built from 14 residues. Germline V lookup: CDR1 SGHTA, CDR2 FQGNSA. Investigators prepared the TCR beta libraries by applying iRepertoire HTBI primers and Arm-PCR of CDR3 regions. One entry per CDR3 protein results from TCRdb running MiXCR on the multiplex PCR reads. The sample records over 350,000 distinct CDR3 sequences, about a fifth being singletons. The record originates from a study of regulatory T cells in long-lasting Graves disease. General study findings and limits: Relative to newly diagnosed Graves' patients, persistent ones had lower TCR diversity. With persistent disease, TRBV28, TRBJ1-2 and TRBJ2-5 were the favored segments.

The receptor was derived from a female donor with Graves disease. This material consisted of peripheral blood mononuclear cells (PBMCs), taken when the disease was refractory, from a patient treated with antithyroid drugs. The rearrangement joins TRBV7-2 to TRBJ2-7; D possibly corresponds to TRBD1 (6 bases). The CDR3 protein is CASSLTTGPGEQYF. The DNA of the CDR3 is TGTGCCAGCAGCTTGACGACAGGACCGGGCGAGCAGTACTTC.